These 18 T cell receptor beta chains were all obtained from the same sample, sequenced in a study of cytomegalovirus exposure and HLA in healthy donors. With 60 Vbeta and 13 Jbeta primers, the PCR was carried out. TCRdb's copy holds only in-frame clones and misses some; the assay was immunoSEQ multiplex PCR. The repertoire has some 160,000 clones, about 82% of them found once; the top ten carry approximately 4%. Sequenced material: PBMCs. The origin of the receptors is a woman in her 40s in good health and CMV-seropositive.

CDR3 sequence reads: CASSAGASTDTQYF. In DNA, the CDR3 is TGTGCCAGCAGCGCGGGAGCTAGCACAGATACGCAGTATTTT. The chain joins TRBV9 to TRBJ2-3; possible D gene TRBD2, 6 bases. The CDR3 contains 14 residues. Trimming cost V 3 bases and J 0 bases, with 8 bases left between them. CDR1 and CDR2 (germline): SGDLS, YYNGEE.

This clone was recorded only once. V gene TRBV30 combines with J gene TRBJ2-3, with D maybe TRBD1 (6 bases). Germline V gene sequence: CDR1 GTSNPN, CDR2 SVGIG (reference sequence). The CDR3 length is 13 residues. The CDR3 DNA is TGTGCGGGGGACAAAACTAGCACAGATACGCAGTATTTT. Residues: CAGDKTSTDTQYF.

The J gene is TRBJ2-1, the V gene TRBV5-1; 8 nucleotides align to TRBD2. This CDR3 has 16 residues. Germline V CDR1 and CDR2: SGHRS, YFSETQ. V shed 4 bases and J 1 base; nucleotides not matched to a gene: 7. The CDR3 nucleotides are TGCGCCAGCAGCCAGGGGAGCGGGAGATCCTACAATGAGCAGTTCTTC. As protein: CASSQGSGRSYNEQFF.

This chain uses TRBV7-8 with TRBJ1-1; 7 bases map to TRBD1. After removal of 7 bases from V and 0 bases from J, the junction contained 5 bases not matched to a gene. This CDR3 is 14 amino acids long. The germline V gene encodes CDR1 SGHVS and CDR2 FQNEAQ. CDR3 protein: CASTRQGVNTEAFF. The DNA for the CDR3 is TGTGCCAGCACCAGACAGGGCGTGAACACTGAAGCTTTCTTT.

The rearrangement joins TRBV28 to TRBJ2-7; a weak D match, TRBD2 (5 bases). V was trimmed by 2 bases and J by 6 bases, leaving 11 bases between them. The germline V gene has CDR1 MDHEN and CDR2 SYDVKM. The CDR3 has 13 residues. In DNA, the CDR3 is TGTGCCAGCAGTTTACCGGGAATGCGCGAGCAGTACTTC. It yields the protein CASSLPGMREQYF.

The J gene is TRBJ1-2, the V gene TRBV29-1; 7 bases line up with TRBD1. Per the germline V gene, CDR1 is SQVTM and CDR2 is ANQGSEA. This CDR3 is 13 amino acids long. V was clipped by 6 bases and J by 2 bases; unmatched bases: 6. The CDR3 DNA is TGCAGCGTCGGAGGGGGCGCCAACTATGGCTACACCTTC. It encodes CSVGGGANYGYTF. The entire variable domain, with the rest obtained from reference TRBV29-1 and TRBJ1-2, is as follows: SAVISQKPSRDICQRGTSLTIQCQVDSQVTMMFWYRQQPGQSLTLIATANQGSEATYESGFVIDKFPISRPNLTFSTLTVSNMSPEDSSIYLCSVGGGANYGYTFGSGTRLTVV.

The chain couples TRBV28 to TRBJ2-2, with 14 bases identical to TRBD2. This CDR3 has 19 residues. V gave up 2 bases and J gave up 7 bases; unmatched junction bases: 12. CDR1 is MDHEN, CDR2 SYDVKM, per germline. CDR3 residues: CASSLTPGLAGDQHGELFF. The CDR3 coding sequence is TGTGCCAGCAGTTTAACCCCGGGACTAGCGGGAGATCAGCACGGGGAGCTGTTTTTT. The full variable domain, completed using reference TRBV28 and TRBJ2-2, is DVKVTQSSRYLVKRTGEKVFLECVQDMDHENMFWYRQDPGLGLRLIYFSYDVKMKEKGDIPEGYSVSREKKERFSLILESASTNQTSMYLCASSLTPGLAGDQHGELFFGEGSRLTVL.

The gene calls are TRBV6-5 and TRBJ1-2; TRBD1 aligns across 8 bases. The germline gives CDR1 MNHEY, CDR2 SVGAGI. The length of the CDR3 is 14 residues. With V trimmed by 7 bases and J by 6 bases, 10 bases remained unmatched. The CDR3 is CASKTRTGTDGYTF. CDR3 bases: TGTGCCAGCAAGACGAGGACAGGGACGGATGGCTACACCTTC.

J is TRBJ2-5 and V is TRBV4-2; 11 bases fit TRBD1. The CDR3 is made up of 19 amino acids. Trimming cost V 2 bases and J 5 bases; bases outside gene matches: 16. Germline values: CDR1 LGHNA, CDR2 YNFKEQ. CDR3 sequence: CASSQYRTGGNFWTETQYF. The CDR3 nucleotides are TGTGCCAGCAGCCAATACCGGACAGGGGGCAATTTTTGGACGGAGACCCAGTACTTC.

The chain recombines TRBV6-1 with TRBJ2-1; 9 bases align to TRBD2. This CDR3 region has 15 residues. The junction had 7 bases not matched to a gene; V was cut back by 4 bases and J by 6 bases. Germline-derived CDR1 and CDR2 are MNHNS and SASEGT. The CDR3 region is CASSVTSGPGNEQFF. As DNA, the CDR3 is TGTGCCAGCAGTGTAACTAGCGGGCCAGGCAATGAGCAGTTCTTC.

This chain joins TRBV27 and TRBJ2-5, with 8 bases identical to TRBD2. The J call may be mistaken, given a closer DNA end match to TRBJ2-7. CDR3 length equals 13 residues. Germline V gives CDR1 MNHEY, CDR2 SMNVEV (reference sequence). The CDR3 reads CASSLTSAYEQYF. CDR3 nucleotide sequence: TGTGCCAGCAGCTTGACTAGCGCCTACGAGCAGTACTTC.

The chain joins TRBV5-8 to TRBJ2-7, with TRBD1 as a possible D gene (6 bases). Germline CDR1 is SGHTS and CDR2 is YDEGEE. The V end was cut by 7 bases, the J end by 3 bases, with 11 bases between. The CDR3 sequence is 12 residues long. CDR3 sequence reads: CASATGRYEQYF. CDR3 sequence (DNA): TGTGCCAGCGCGACAGGCCGCTACGAGCAGTACTTC.

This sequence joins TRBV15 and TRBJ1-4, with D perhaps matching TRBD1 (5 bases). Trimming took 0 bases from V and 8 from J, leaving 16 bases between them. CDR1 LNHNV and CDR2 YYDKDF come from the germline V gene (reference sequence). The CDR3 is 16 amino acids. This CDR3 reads CATSREAGVPSEKLFF. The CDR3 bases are TGTGCCACCAGCAGAGAGGCGGGGGTCCCGTCCGAAAAACTGTTTTTT.

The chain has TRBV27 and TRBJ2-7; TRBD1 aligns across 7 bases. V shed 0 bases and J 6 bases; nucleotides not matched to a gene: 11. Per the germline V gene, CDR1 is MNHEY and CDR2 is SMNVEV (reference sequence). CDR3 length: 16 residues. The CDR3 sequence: CASSLSPGTAPREQYF. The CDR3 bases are TGTGCCAGCAGTTTATCTCCCGGGACAGCGCCACGCGAGCAGTACTTC.

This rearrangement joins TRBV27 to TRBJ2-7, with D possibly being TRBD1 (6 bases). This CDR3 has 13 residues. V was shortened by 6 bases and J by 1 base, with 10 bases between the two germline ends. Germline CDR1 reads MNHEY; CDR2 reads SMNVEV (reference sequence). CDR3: CASSRTASYEQYF. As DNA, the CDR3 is TGTGCCAGCAGCCGGACAGCTTCCTACGAGCAGTACTTC.

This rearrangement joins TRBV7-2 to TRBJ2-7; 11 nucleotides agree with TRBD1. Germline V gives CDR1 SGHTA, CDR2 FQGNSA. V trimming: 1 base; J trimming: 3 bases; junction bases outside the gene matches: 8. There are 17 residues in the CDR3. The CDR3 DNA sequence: TGTGCCAGCAGCTTAGTTCTTGGCGGGACAGGGGGCTACGAGCAGTACTTC. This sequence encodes CASSLVLGGTGGYEQYF.

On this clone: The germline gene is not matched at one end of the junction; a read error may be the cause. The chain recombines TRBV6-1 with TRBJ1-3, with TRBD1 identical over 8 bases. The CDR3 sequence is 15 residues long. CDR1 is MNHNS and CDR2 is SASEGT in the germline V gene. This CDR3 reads CASNELTGEGNTIYF. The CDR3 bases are TGTGCCAGCAATGAATTGACAGGGGAAGGAAACACCATATATTTT.

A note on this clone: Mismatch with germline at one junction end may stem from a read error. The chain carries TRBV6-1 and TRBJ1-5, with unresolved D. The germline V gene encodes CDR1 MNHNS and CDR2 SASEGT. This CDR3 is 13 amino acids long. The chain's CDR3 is CASSEGGSGPQHF. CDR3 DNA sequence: TGTGCCAGCAGCGAAGGAGGATCGGGGCCCCAGCATTTT.